The rows below give T cell receptor beta chains drawn from one sample of a study of blood T cell repertoires in COVID-19. TCRdb's copy holds only in-frame clones and misses some; the assay was immunoSEQ multiplex PCR. The data contain around 120,000 clones, roughly 90% of them singletons. Specimen: peripheral blood. These receptors were taken from a human donor in a cohort sampled during active COVID-19. The CDR3 runs from the conserved cysteine through the conserved F or W. A D gene is named only where the DNA matches it firmly. Size tells how often a clone was seen (once, few, many) or the class of an expanded clone, and some rows leave it out.

j_call: TRBJ2-7
clone_size: few
v_call: TRBV19
d_call: TRBD1
cdr3_nt: TGTGCCAGTAGTAAATCCGGGACAGGGAACTCCTACGAGCAGTACTTC
cdr3_aa: CASSKSGTGNSYEQYF

j_call: TRBJ1-2
clone_size: -
v_call: TRBV18
d_call: TRBD1
cdr3_nt: TGTGCCAGCTCACCCATAAAACCGACAGGGGGCGACTATGGCTACACCTTC
cdr3_aa: CASSPIKPTGGDYGYTF

j_call: TRBJ1-3
clone_size: -
v_call: TRBV7-3
d_call: -
cdr3_nt: TGTGCCAGCAGCTTATTGTCCCAGGGAAGTGGAAACACCATATATTTT
cdr3_aa: CASSLLSQGSGNTIYF

j_call: TRBJ2-7
clone_size: -
v_call: TRBV28
d_call: -
cdr3_nt: TGTGCCAGCAGAGCTCCTCCTGGTCAAACTTCCTACGAGCAGTACTTC
cdr3_aa: CASRAPPGQTSYEQYF

j_call: TRBJ2-7
clone_size: -
v_call: TRBV7-9
d_call: -
cdr3_nt: TGTGCCAGCAGCTTAGCGGGCATTCACTACGAGCAGTACTTC
cdr3_aa: CASSLAGIHYEQYF

j_call: TRBJ2-3
clone_size: -
v_call: TRBV19
d_call: -
cdr3_nt: TGTGCCAGTAGTATAGGGCTAGCGAGCACAGATACGCAGTATTTT
cdr3_aa: CASSIGLASTDTQYF

j_call: TRBJ2-2
clone_size: once
v_call: TRBV7-2
d_call: TRBD2
cdr3_nt: TGTGCCAGCAGCACACGGACTAGCGGGGGGGGTACCGGGGAGCTGTTTTTT
cdr3_aa: CASSTRTSGGGTGELFF

j_call: TRBJ2-3
clone_size: few
v_call: TRBV18
d_call: TRBD1
cdr3_nt: TGTGCCAGCTCCCCAGGACAGGGCGGCACAGATACGCAGTATTTT
cdr3_aa: CASSPGQGGTDTQYF

j_call: TRBJ2-7
clone_size: -
v_call: TRBV4-1
d_call: TRBD1
cdr3_nt: TGCGCCAGCAGCCCCGGACAGGGCCTCTCCTACGAGCAGTACTTC
cdr3_aa: CASSPGQGLSYEQYF

j_call: TRBJ2-7
clone_size: few
v_call: TRBV23-1
d_call: TRBD2
cdr3_nt: TGCGCCAGCAGGAGGCCGCATTTAAAACTAGCGGGTAGCTACGAGCAGTACTTC
cdr3_aa: CASRRPHLKLAGSYEQYF

j_call: TRBJ2-3
clone_size: -
v_call: TRBV11-2
d_call: TRBD2
cdr3_nt: TGTGCCAGCAGCTTTAGCGGGAGGGCCCGAACAGATACGCAGTATTTT
cdr3_aa: CASSFSGRARTDTQYF

j_call: TRBJ2-3
clone_size: -
v_call: TRBV20-1
d_call: TRBD1
cdr3_nt: TGCAGTGCTAGTGACCAGGGGGTCACAGATACGCAGTATTTT
cdr3_aa: CSASDQGVTDTQYF

j_call: TRBJ2-3
clone_size: -
v_call: TRBV5-1
d_call: -
cdr3_nt: TGCGCCAGCAGCTTAGGGGTCCGCACAGATACGCAGTATTTT
cdr3_aa: CASSLGVRTDTQYF

j_call: TRBJ2-1
clone_size: -
v_call: TRBV6-4
d_call: -
cdr3_nt: TGTGCCAGCAGTTTTGCGGGTGCCCACAATGAGCAGTTCTTC
cdr3_aa: CASSFAGAHNEQFF

j_call: TRBJ2-5
clone_size: -
v_call: TRBV5-1
d_call: -
cdr3_nt: TGCGCCAGCAGCCCTCAGCCCCCAGGGTCGGGTGAGACCCAGTACTTC
cdr3_aa: CASSPQPPGSGETQYF

j_call: TRBJ2-3
clone_size: -
v_call: TRBV29-1
d_call: -
cdr3_nt: TGCAGCGTTGAGATCAGGACAGCCACAGATACGCAGTATTTT
cdr3_aa: CSVEIRTATDTQYF

j_call: TRBJ2-3
clone_size: -
v_call: TRBV19
d_call: -
cdr3_nt: TGTGCCAGTAGTATTCCAGGGGTAAGCACAGATACGCAGTATTTT
cdr3_aa: CASSIPGVSTDTQYF

j_call: TRBJ2-3
clone_size: -
v_call: TRBV9
d_call: TRBD2
cdr3_nt: TGTGCCAGCGCTACACAAGGAGGGGGACTAGCGGCAGATACGCAGTATTTT
cdr3_aa: CASATQGGGLAADTQYF

j_call: TRBJ2-3
clone_size: -
v_call: TRBV5-4
d_call: TRBD2
cdr3_nt: TGTGCCAGCAGCACCGGACTAGCGGGAGGTGGCACAGATACGCAGTATTTT
cdr3_aa: CASSTGLAGGGTDTQYF

j_call: TRBJ2-1
clone_size: -
v_call: TRBV15
d_call: -
cdr3_nt: TGTGCCACCAGCGGTATTCTAGCCGCCGGCAATGAGCAGTTCTTC
cdr3_aa: CATSGILAAGNEQFF

j_call: TRBJ2-3
clone_size: -
v_call: TRBV6-5
d_call: TRBD2
cdr3_nt: TGTGCCAGCACCTCGAGCGTTGGGAGGGGAGATACGCAGTATTTT
cdr3_aa: CASTSSVGRGDTQYF

j_call: TRBJ1-1
clone_size: -
v_call: TRBV5-1
d_call: -
cdr3_nt: TGCGCCAGCAGCAAAAATCAGGGGCAGAACACTGAAGCTTTCTTT
cdr3_aa: CASSKNQGQNTEAFF

j_call: TRBJ1-6
clone_size: -
v_call: TRBV12-3/TRBV12-4
d_call: -
cdr3_nt: TGTGCCAGCAACGAACAGAATTCACCCCTCCACTTT
cdr3_aa: CASNEQNSPLHF

j_call: TRBJ1-1
clone_size: once
v_call: TRBV11-2
d_call: TRBD1
cdr3_nt: TGTGCCAGCAGCCCCCGAAAGGGGGCGTTCACTGAAGCTTTCTTT
cdr3_aa: CASSPRKGAFTEAFF

j_call: TRBJ2-1
clone_size: -
v_call: TRBV5-8
d_call: -
cdr3_nt: TGTGCCAGCAGCTTGCCCAGGGGATATTACAATGAGCAGTTCTTC
cdr3_aa: CASSLPRGYYNEQFF

j_call: TRBJ1-1
clone_size: -
v_call: TRBV7-6
d_call: TRBD1
cdr3_nt: TGTGCCAGCAGATCGGGACAGGGGTTGAGGACTGAAGCTTTCTTT
cdr3_aa: CASRSGQGLRTEAFF

j_call: TRBJ2-1
clone_size: -
v_call: TRBV5-4
d_call: TRBD2
cdr3_nt: TGTGCCAGCAGCCCCCCCGGGGGGTTCGATGAGCAGTTCTTC
cdr3_aa: CASSPPGGFDEQFF

j_call: TRBJ2-3
clone_size: -
v_call: TRBV6-6
d_call: -
cdr3_nt: TGTGCCAGCTGGGCTTTGTGGGCAGGGGATACGCAGTATTTT
cdr3_aa: CASWALWAGDTQYF

j_call: TRBJ2-7
clone_size: -
v_call: TRBV6-4
d_call: -
cdr3_nt: TGTGCCAGCAGCGTCGAACTTTGGCGGACACAGCTCTACGAGCAGTACTTC
cdr3_aa: CASSVELWRTQLYEQYF

j_call: TRBJ2-3
clone_size: -
v_call: TRBV2
d_call: TRBD1
cdr3_nt: TGTGCCAGCACAGGACAGGGGGTAGATACGCAGTATTTT
cdr3_aa: CASTGQGVDTQYF

j_call: TRBJ2-3
clone_size: -
v_call: TRBV7-6
d_call: TRBD2
cdr3_nt: TGTGCCAGCAGCTTAACGACTAGCGGGAGCGTCCTCACAGATACGCAGTATTTT
cdr3_aa: CASSLTTSGSVLTDTQYF

j_call: TRBJ2-7
clone_size: -
v_call: TRBV29-1
d_call: TRBD1
cdr3_nt: TGCAGCGTTGCCCCAGGGGGTAGCTCCTACGAGCAGTACTTC
cdr3_aa: CSVAPGGSSYEQYF

j_call: TRBJ2-2
clone_size: -
v_call: TRBV7-4
d_call: TRBD2
cdr3_nt: TGTGCCAGCAGCTCCCAATTAGCTAGCGGGAGTAGCGGCACCGGGGAGCTGTTTTTT
cdr3_aa: CASSSQLASGSSGTGELFF

j_call: TRBJ2-3
clone_size: once
v_call: TRBV10-2
d_call: TRBD2
cdr3_nt: TGCGCCAGCAGTGAGACTCTAGCGGGAGATTGGAATACGCAGTATTTT
cdr3_aa: CASSETLAGDWNTQYF

j_call: TRBJ2-6
clone_size: once
v_call: TRBV5-1
d_call: -
cdr3_nt: TGCGCCAGCAGCGACGGGGGGCGAAGGGCCAACGTCCTGACTTTC
cdr3_aa: CASSDGGRRANVLTF

j_call: TRBJ2-7
clone_size: -
v_call: TRBV2
d_call: TRBD1
cdr3_nt: TGTGCCAGCAGTGAAAGGGCAGGGGGCATGGGCGAGCAGTACTTC
cdr3_aa: CASSERAGGMGEQYF

j_call: TRBJ2-5
clone_size: -
v_call: TRBV5-1
d_call: TRBD1
cdr3_nt: TGCGCCAGCAGCTCGACAGGGTCAATCGAGACCCAGTACTTC
cdr3_aa: CASSSTGSIETQYF

j_call: TRBJ2-2
clone_size: once
v_call: TRBV6-5
d_call: -
cdr3_nt: TGTGCCAGCAGCCCCCGGGCGAACACCGGGGAGCTGTTTTTT
cdr3_aa: CASSPRANTGELFF

j_call: TRBJ2-1
clone_size: -
v_call: TRBV10-1
d_call: -
cdr3_nt: TGCGCCAGCAGTGAATTCATCAGAACCTACAATGAGCAGTTCTTC
cdr3_aa: CASSEFIRTYNEQFF

j_call: TRBJ2-3
clone_size: few
v_call: TRBV6-6
d_call: -
cdr3_nt: TGTGCCAGCAGGGAGACAGGAGACAAAAATACGCAGTATTTT
cdr3_aa: CASRETGDKNTQYF

j_call: TRBJ2-1
clone_size: -
v_call: TRBV28
d_call: TRBD2
cdr3_nt: TGTGCCAGCAGTTTTAGGCGGGAGTTCAATGAGCAGTTCTTC
cdr3_aa: CASSFRREFNEQFF

j_call: TRBJ1-2
clone_size: few
v_call: TRBV6-2/TRBV6-3
d_call: TRBD1
cdr3_nt: TGTGCCAGCAGTTACATTGGACAGGGGTACGGCTACACCTTC
cdr3_aa: CASSYIGQGYGYTF

j_call: TRBJ2-2
clone_size: few
v_call: TRBV5-4
d_call: -
cdr3_nt: TGTGCCAGCAGCTTGTATTCTTCCGGGGAGCTGTTTTTT
cdr3_aa: CASSLYSSGELFF

j_call: TRBJ1-3
clone_size: -
v_call: TRBV6-1
d_call: TRBD1
cdr3_nt: TGTGCCAGCAGTGAAAGACAGGGCGTTTATGGAAACACCATATATTTT
cdr3_aa: CASSERQGVYGNTIYF

j_call: TRBJ1-6
clone_size: once
v_call: TRBV18
d_call: TRBD1
cdr3_nt: TGTGCCAGCTCACTTAGGACAGGGACGGATTCACCCCTCCACTTT
cdr3_aa: CASSLRTGTDSPLHF

j_call: TRBJ1-4
clone_size: -
v_call: TRBV5-1
d_call: -
cdr3_nt: TGCGCCAGCAGCTTGGCCTCCATGCGGGGGCGGAATGAAAAACTGTTTTTT
cdr3_aa: CASSLASMRGRNEKLFF

j_call: TRBJ2-7
clone_size: few
v_call: TRBV3-1/TRBV3-2
d_call: TRBD2
cdr3_nt: TGTGCCAGCAGAACTAGCGGCTCCTACGAGCAGTACTTC
cdr3_aa: CASRTSGSYEQYF

j_call: TRBJ2-7
clone_size: -
v_call: TRBV10-1
d_call: TRBD1
cdr3_nt: TGCGCCAGCGGGACAGGGGCTCGCTACGAGCAGTACTTC
cdr3_aa: CASGTGARYEQYF

j_call: TRBJ1-1
clone_size: -
v_call: TRBV27
d_call: -
cdr3_nt: TGTGCCAGCAGTTTAACACAGGGCACTGAAGCTTTCTTT
cdr3_aa: CASSLTQGTEAFF

j_call: TRBJ1-1
clone_size: -
v_call: TRBV7-9
d_call: TRBD1
cdr3_nt: TGTGCCAGCAGCTCCTGGGGACAGGAAAGAGAAGCTTTCTTT
cdr3_aa: CASSSWGQEREAFF

j_call: TRBJ1-5
clone_size: -
v_call: TRBV2
d_call: TRBD1
cdr3_nt: TGTGCCAGCAGTGAAGGGCAGGGGGCTCGACAGCCCCAGCATTTT
cdr3_aa: CASSEGQGARQPQHF

j_call: TRBJ1-6
clone_size: few
v_call: TRBV25-1
d_call: -
cdr3_nt: TGTGCCAGCAGTGACATCCGGTCACCCCTCCACTTT
cdr3_aa: CASSDIRSPLHF

j_call: TRBJ1-6
clone_size: -
v_call: TRBV7-2
d_call: -
cdr3_nt: TGTGCCAGCAGTCGAAGCCCCGGCGGGAGCTCCTATAATTCACCCCTCCACTTT
cdr3_aa: CASSRSPGGSSYNSPLHF

j_call: TRBJ1-2
clone_size: -
v_call: TRBV11-2
d_call: -
cdr3_nt: TGTGCCAGCAGCTTGGTCAGGGTCGATGGCTACACCTTC
cdr3_aa: CASSLVRVDGYTF

j_call: TRBJ2-3
clone_size: -
v_call: TRBV5-8
d_call: TRBD1
cdr3_nt: TGTGCCAGCAGCTTGGGCAGGGGGCAAGGGAGCACAGATACGCAGTATTTT
cdr3_aa: CASSLGRGQGSTDTQYF

j_call: TRBJ1-1
clone_size: once
v_call: TRBV5-5
d_call: -
cdr3_nt: TGTGCCAGCAGCTGGGAGGGAGCCTCGGTGGTGTTT
cdr3_aa: CASSWEGASVVF

j_call: TRBJ2-1
clone_size: -
v_call: TRBV7-9
d_call: TRBD2
cdr3_nt: TGTGCCAGCAGCTTGTTACTAGCGGGGAACAATGAGCAGTTCTTC
cdr3_aa: CASSLLLAGNNEQFF